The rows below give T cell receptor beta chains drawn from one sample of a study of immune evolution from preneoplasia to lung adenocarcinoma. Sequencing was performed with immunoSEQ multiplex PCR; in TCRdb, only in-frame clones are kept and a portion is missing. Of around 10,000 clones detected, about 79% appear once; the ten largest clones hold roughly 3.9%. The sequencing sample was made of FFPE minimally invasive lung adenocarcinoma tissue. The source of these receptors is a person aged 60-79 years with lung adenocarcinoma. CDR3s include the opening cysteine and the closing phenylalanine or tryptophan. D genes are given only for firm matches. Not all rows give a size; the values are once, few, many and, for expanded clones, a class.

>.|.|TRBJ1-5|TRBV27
TGTGCCAGCAGAGGGAGCAATCAGCCCCAGCATTTT
CASRGSNQPQHF
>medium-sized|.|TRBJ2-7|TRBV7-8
TGTGCCAGCAGCTTCCCAGCCGGTCCTGCCAACGAGCAGTACTTC
CASSFPAGPANEQYF
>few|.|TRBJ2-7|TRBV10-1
TGCGCCAGCAGTGAAGACGCCCACGAGCAGTACTTC
CASSEDAHEQYF
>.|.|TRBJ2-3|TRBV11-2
TGTGCCAGCAGCTTAGACCCAACAGGGAGGAACACAGATACGCAGTATTTT
CASSLDPTGRNTDTQYF
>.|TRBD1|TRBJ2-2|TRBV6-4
TGTGCCAGCAGTGACTCGGGACAGCACACCGGGGAGCTGTTTTTT
CASSDSGQHTGELFF
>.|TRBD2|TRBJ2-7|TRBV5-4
TGTGCCAGCAGCTTGGAAGCGGGGGACTCCTACGAGCAGTACTTC
CASSLEAGDSYEQYF
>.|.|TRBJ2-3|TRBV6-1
TGTGCCAGCAGTTTAAATGGAGGGGGGGCAGATACGCAGTATTTT
CASSLNGGGADTQYF
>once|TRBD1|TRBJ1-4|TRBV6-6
TGTGCCAGCAGTTTCGATACAGGGGGTGAAAAACTGTTTTTT
CASSFDTGGEKLFF
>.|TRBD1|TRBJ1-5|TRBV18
TGTGCCAGCTCGGGCGGGACAGCGGGCCAGCCCCAGCATTTT
CASSGGTAGQPQHF
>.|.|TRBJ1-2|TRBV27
TGTGCCAGCAGTACCGCCCCAAACTATGGCTACACCTTC
CASSTAPNYGYTF
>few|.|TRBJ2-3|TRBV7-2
TGTGCCAGCAGCTTAACTTTCGCAGATACGCAGTATTTT
CASSLTFADTQYF
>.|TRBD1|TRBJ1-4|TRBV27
TGTGCCAGCAGCTTTTCTTCAGGGGGTCTCCATGAAAAACTGTTTTTT
CASSFSSGGLHEKLFF
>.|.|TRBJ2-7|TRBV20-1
TGCAGTGCTATGGGGGGCTACGAGCAGTACTTC
CSAMGGYEQYF
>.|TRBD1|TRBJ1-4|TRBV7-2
TGTGCCAGCAGCAACCGGGACAGGGGAGGAAAACTGTTTTTT
CASSNRDRGGKLFF
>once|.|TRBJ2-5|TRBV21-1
TGTGCCAGCAGCAAGGAATGGGCCCCAGAGACCCAGTACTTC
CASSKEWAPETQYF
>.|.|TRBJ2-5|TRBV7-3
TGTGCCAGCAGGGCAGGGCTCAAAGAGACCCAGTACTTC
CASRAGLKETQYF
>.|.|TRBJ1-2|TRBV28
TGTGCCAGCAGTTTAACTGGGGACTATGGCTACACCTTC
CASSLTGDYGYTF
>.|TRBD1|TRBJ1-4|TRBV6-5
TGTACCAGCAGTTTCCAGGGGGATGAAAAACTGTTTTTT
CTSSFQGDEKLFF
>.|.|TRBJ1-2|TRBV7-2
TGTGCCAGCAGCTTAAGACTGAGGGCCTATGGCTACACCTTC
CASSLRLRAYGYTF
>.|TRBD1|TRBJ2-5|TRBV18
TGTGCCAGCTCACCACCGGGACAGTCCCAAGAGACCCAGTACTTC
CASSPPGQSQETQYF
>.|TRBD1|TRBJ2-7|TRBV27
TGTGCCAGCAGTTCTCCGGGACAGGTGTACTTC
CASSSPGQVYF